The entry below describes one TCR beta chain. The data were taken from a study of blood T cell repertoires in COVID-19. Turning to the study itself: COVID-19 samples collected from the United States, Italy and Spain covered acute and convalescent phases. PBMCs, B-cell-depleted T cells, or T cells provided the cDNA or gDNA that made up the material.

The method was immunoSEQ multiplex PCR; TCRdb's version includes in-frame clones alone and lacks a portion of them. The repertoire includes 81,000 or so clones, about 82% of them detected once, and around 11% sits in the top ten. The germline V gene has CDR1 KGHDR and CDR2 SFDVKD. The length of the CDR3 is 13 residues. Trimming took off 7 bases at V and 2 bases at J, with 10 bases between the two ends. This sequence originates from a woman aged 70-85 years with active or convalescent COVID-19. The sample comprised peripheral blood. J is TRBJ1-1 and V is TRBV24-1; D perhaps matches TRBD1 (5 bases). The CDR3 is CATRRQSNTEAFF. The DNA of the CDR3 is TGTGCCACCAGGAGACAGTCAAACACTGAAGCTTTCTTT.